This paragraph reports one TCR beta chain. This entry is derived from a study of blood T cell repertoires in COVID-19. The overall study: COVID-19 samples collected from the United States, Italy and Spain covered acute and convalescent phases.

Here immunoSEQ multiplex PCR was the method, and the copy in TCRdb shows in-frame clones only, minus some. The table includes 95,000 to 110,000 clones, 65% to 90% detected once. Germline V gene lookup returns CDR1 SGHTS and CDR2 YDEGEE. V trimming: 3 bases; J trimming: 0 bases; junction bases outside the gene matches: 8. This CDR3 region has 16 residues. The sequence came from a man in his 60s with acute or convalescent COVID-19. J is TRBJ2-7 and V is TRBV5-8; 8 nucleotides match TRBD2. Sequenced sample: peripheral blood. The CDR3 nucleotides are TGTGCCAGCAGCTCCTCTTTAGCGGGGAGCTCCTACGAGCAGTACTTC. Translation gives CASSSSLAGSSYEQYF.